The clone carrying this TCR beta chain has a count of ten or more. These data are taken from a study of T cells after yellow fever vaccination. Study-level background: SMART-Seq v4 Ultra Low Input handled preparation of low-cell-number fractions.

Germline CDR1 SGHTA, CDR2 FQGNSA. Trimming removed 1 base from V and 2 bases from J, with 6 bases in between. The CDR3 contains 13 residues. MiXCR, run by TCRdb on the 5' RACE reads, gives a single entry per CDR3 protein. The sample lists about 140,000 distinct CDR3 sequences; roughly 6.7% were seen once. This TCR derives from a man aged 25 to 45 who received the YFV17D yellow fever vaccine. The material was CD4+ T cells sorted from PBMCs, obtained 10 days after the yellow fever booster vaccination. The chain employs TRBV7-2 and TRBJ2-7; no definite D call. CDR3: CASSLGEPYEQYF. The CDR3 DNA reads as TGTGCCAGCAGCTTAGGGGAACCCTACGAGCAGTACTTC.